This T cell receptor beta chain was observed in a study of T cell changes during pregnancy in multiple sclerosis. From germline, CDR1 is SNHLY and CDR2 FYNNEI. The CDR3 is made up of 18 amino acids. Trimming cost V 3 bases and J 7 bases; bases outside gene matches: 15. Profiling relied on immunoSEQ multiplex PCR, and the TCRdb table lists in-frame clones only, not all of them. The data contain about 120,000 clones, over 85% of them singletons. Sequencing used peripheral blood, obtained before pregnancy. The TCR originated in a female donor with multiple sclerosis, enrolled in a pregnancy study. The gene calls are TRBV2 and TRBJ2-1, with 10 bases fitting TRBD1. Here the CDR3 reads CASSERGDDRGLPNEQFF. The CDR3 DNA sequence: TGTGCCAGCAGTGAGCGGGGTGATGACAGGGGGCTTCCTAATGAGCAGTTCTTC. The full variable domain, its missing parts supplied by reference TRBV2 and TRBJ2-1, is EPEVTQTPSHQVTQMGQEVILRCVPISNHLYFYWYRQILGQKVEFLVSFYNNEISEKSEIFDDQFSVERPDGSNFTLKIRSTKLEDSAMYFCASSERGDDRGLPNEQFFGPGTRLTVL.